These T cell receptor beta chains were read from a single sample in a study of spatial heterogeneity in lung cancer. TCRdb re-analysed the 5' RACE reads in MiXCR, keeping a single row per CDR3 protein. This sample has about 82,000 distinct CDR3 sequences, with 10% to 15% found just once. This sample comprised PBMCs, obtained at surgery. The receptors shown here come from a male donor with early-stage non-small cell lung cancer. Both conserved end residues are part of each CDR3. A D gene is named only where the DNA matches it firmly. Size is stated for part of the rows, as once, few or many counts, or as a class when the clone is expanded.

J gene | clone size | D gene | V gene | CDR3 protein | CDR3 DNA
TRBJ2-7 | - | - | TRBV29-1 | CSALTGLTLGYEQYF | TGCAGCGCCCTGACAGGTTTAACGCTCGGCTACGAGCAGTACTTC
TRBJ2-2 | - | - | TRBV27 | CASKSGPTGELFF | TGTGCCAGCAAGTCAGGGCCCACCGGGGAGCTGTTTTTT
TRBJ2-3 | few | TRBD2 | TRBV3-1 | CASSQDPGASGPDTQYF | TGTGCCAGCAGCCAAGATCCGGGGGCTAGCGGGCCAGATACGCAGTATTTT
TRBJ2-2 | few | - | TRBV15 | CATSREENTGELFF | TGTGCCACCAGCAGAGAGGAGAACACCGGGGAGCTGTTTTTT
TRBJ1-1 | - | - | TRBV6-6 | CASTQSLRVEAFF | TGTGCCAGCACCCAAAGCCTTAGAGTTGAAGCTTTCTTT
TRBJ2-5 | many | - | TRBV20-1 | CSSKNYQETQYF | TGCAGTTCTAAGAACTACCAAGAGACCCAGTACTTC
TRBJ2-5 | - | TRBD2 | TRBV10-3 | CAISGSSGEETQYF | TGTGCCATCAGTGGATCTAGCGGCGAAGAGACCCAGTACTTC
TRBJ2-3 | few | TRBD2 | TRBV24-1 | CATSDTRIAGADTQYF | TGTGCCACCAGTGATACTCGGATAGCGGGAGCAGATACGCAGTATTTT
TRBJ1-2 | few | - | TRBV19 | CASSTPRGFNYGYTF | TGTGCCAGTAGTACTCCCAGGGGTTTTAACTATGGCTACACCTTC
TRBJ2-5 | few | - | TRBV29-1 | CSVGNRVDQYF | TGCAGCGTTGGGAACAGGGTGGACCAGTACTTC
TRBJ2-3 | many | TRBD2 | TRBV7-9 | CASSLSGGADTQYF | TGTGCCAGCAGCCTGAGCGGGGGGGCTGATACGCAGTATTTT
TRBJ1-2 | - | - | TRBV25-1 | CASSESATNYGYTF | TGTGCCAGCAGTGAAAGCGCCACTAACTATGGCTACACCTTC
TRBJ2-1 | - | - | TRBV29-1 | CSVKAAGDGNEQFF | TGCAGCGTTAAGGCGGCAGGGGACGGCAATGAGCAGTTCTTC
TRBJ2-2 | - | - | TRBV30 | CAWSPRHPVDTGELFF | TGTGCCTGGAGTCCCCGACACCCTGTGGACACCGGGGAGCTGTTTTTT
TRBJ1-5 | - | - | TRBV7-2 | CASSLAGQSNQPQHF | TGTGCCAGCAGCTTAGCAGGACAGAGCAATCAGCCCCAGCATTTT
TRBJ1-1 | - | - | TRBV18 | CASSPREAEAFF | TGTGCCAGCTCACCCAGAGAGGCTGAAGCTTTCTTT
TRBJ2-2 | - | TRBD1 | TRBV19 | CARRTGIGELFF | TGTGCCAGAAGGACAGGGATCGGGGAGCTGTTTTTT
TRBJ2-3 | - | - | TRBV19 | CASSEGGGTQYF | TGTGCCAGTAGTGAGGGAGGGGGTACGCAGTATTTT
TRBJ1-1 | many | - | TRBV4-2 | CASSQDQGDTEAFF | TGTGCCAGCAGCCAAGATCAAGGGGACACTGAAGCTTTCTTT
TRBJ1-1 | few | TRBD1 | TRBV2 | CAGRAAGGMNTEAFF | TGTGCCGGAAGAGCGGCAGGGGGCATGAACACTGAAGCTTTCTTT
TRBJ2-5 | - | TRBD2 | TRBV7-3 | CASSLGLAGEETQYF | TGTGCCAGCAGCTTGGGACTAGCGGGGGAAGAGACCCAGTACTTC
TRBJ2-1 | few | - | TRBV19 | CASSARGSSYNEQFF | TGTGCCAGTAGTGCTCGGGGGAGCTCCTACAATGAGCAGTTCTTC
TRBJ1-1 | many | - | TRBV5-1 | CASSLETGYEAFF | TGCGCCAGCAGCTTGGAAACCGGGTATGAAGCTTTCTTT
TRBJ1-2 | - | TRBD1 | TRBV29-1 | CSVGQGTIYGYTF | TGCAGCGTCGGACAGGGGACCATCTATGGCTACACCTTC
TRBJ2-2 | - | TRBD2 | TRBV29-1 | CSVLPGLAGGKNTGELFF | TGCAGCGTTTTACCGGGACTAGCGGGAGGGAAGAACACCGGGGAGCTGTTTTTT
TRBJ2-7 | few | - | TRBV28 | CASSSGSGYEQYF | TGTGCCAGCAGTTCAGGATCGGGCTACGAGCAGTACTTC
TRBJ2-3 | - | - | TRBV29-1 | CSVSGGWTDTQYF | TGCAGCGTCTCGGGTGGGTGGACAGATACGCAGTATTTT
TRBJ2-2 | - | TRBD1 | TRBV5-1 | CASSFEIVDRGTGELFF | TGCGCCAGCAGCTTCGAAATAGTCGACAGGGGTACCGGGGAGCTGTTTTTT
TRBJ2-7 | - | TRBD2 | TRBV6-6 | CASSYPAGDGEQYF | TGTGCCAGCAGTTACCCAGCGGGAGACGGTGAGCAGTACTTC
TRBJ1-6 | few | TRBD1 | TRBV3-1 | CASSPTGEGSPLHF | TGTGCCAGCAGCCCTACAGGGGAAGGGTCACCCCTCCACTTT
TRBJ2-1 | - | - | TRBV5-1 | CASSLGQINEQFF | TGCGCCAGCAGCTTGGGGCAGATCAATGAGCAGTTCTTC
TRBJ2-7 | few | - | TRBV19 | CASSIGSAYEQYF | TGTGCCAGTAGTATAGGTTCGGCCTACGAGCAGTACTTC
TRBJ2-1 | - | - | TRBV28 | CASSPRGVAVYNEQLF | TGTGCCAGCAGTCCCCGAGGGGTAGCAGTCTACAATGAGCAGTTGTTC
TRBJ2-3 | - | TRBD2 | TRBV20-1 | CSASGASGSADTQYF | TGCAGTGCTAGCGGGGCTAGCGGGAGTGCAGATACGCAGTATTTT
TRBJ2-5 | - | - | TRBV29-1 | CSVDGAETQYF | TGCAGCGTGGACGGCGCAGAGACCCAGTACTTC
TRBJ2-7 | - | - | TRBV6-5 | CASSPGTNPYEQYF | TGTGCCAGCAGTCCCGGGACAAATCCTTACGAGCAGTACTTC
TRBJ1-2 | few | TRBD1 | TRBV15 | CATSLDRRPIRTF | TGTGCCACCAGCCTGGACAGGAGGCCGATTCGTACCTTC
TRBJ1-5 | many | - | TRBV7-9 | CASSLMGANQPQHF | TGTGCCAGCAGCTTAATGGGGGCTAATCAGCCCCAGCATTTT
TRBJ2-7 | - | TRBD2 | TRBV24-1 | CATSEGQAGEREQYF | TGTGCCACCAGTGAAGGGCAAGCGGGGGAACGCGAGCAGTACTTC
TRBJ2-7 | - | - | TRBV29-1 | CSVEGGNRYEQYF | TGCAGCGTTGAGGGTGGGAACAGGTACGAGCAGTACTTC